This T cell receptor (beta chain) was retrieved from a study of blood T cell repertoires in COVID-19. Across the study: The cDNA or gDNA used as material had been derived from T cells, B-cell-depleted T cells, or PBMCs.

TCRdb keeps only in-frame clones here, not all; method: immunoSEQ multiplex PCR. The sample lists 100,000 to 150,000 clones, roughly 79% occurring once. The CDR3 length is 15 residues. In germline, CDR1 is SEHNR, CDR2 FQNEAQ (reference sequence). The V and J ends lost 4 bases and 7 bases, in that order; junction bases with no gene match: 10. The chain joins TRBV7-9 to TRBJ2-7; 10 bases are a match to TRBD1. The sequence was collected from a human donor in a cohort sampled during active COVID-19. Specimen: peripheral blood. The CDR3 region is CASSWGTGESREQYF. In nucleotides, the CDR3 is TGTGCCAGCAGCTGGGGGACAGGGGAAAGTCGGGAGCAGTACTTC.